This T cell receptor (beta chain) was recovered during a study of PD-1 blockade in classical Hodgkin lymphoma. Time point of the sample: newly diagnosed, previously untreated cHL patient sample. By magnetic negative selection, CD8+ T cells were isolated from the thawed PBMCs. Findings and caveats of the study: Lower baseline TCR diversity was reported for newly diagnosed patients than for healthy donors.

Some clones are missing from TCRdb's copy, which holds only in-frame ones; the method was immunoSEQ multiplex PCR. The table lists about 5,000 clones, over 75% of them singletons. Germline V gene lookup returns CDR1 MNHEY and CDR2 SVGAGI. This CDR3 contains 13 residues. Between the trimmed V and J ends, which lost 2 bases and 10 bases, there was a span of 15 bases. Concerning this clone: Antigen specificity is unknown.

The chain is built from TRBV6-5 and TRBJ2-7; the D call may be TRBD1 or TRBD2 (5 bases each). The sequenced material came from CD8+ T cells from blood. This TCR was recovered from a human donor with classical Hodgkin lymphoma. DNA of the CDR3: TGTGCCAGCAGTTACACCGGGACGTTTCTTCAGTACTTC. Its protein is CASSYTGTFLQYF.